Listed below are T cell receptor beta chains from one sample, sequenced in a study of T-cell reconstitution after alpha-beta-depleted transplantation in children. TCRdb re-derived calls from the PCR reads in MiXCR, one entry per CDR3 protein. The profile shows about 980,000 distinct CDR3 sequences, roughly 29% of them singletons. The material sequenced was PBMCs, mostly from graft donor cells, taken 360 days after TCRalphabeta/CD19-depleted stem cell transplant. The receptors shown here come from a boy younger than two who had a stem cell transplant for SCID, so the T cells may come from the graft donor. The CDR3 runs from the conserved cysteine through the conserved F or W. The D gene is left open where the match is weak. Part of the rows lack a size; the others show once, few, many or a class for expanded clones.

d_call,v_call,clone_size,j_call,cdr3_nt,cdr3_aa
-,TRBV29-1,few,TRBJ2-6,TGCAGCGTTGTTGGGAACTCTGGGGCCAACGTCCTGACTTTC,CSVVGNSGANVLTF
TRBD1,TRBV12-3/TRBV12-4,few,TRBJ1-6,TGTGCCAGCAGTTTAACGACAGGGAGTTCACCCCTCCACTTT,CASSLTTGSSPLHF
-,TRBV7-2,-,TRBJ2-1,TGTGCCAGCAGCTGGCGGGGGGACAGGGTTTCCAATGAGCAGTTCTTC,CASSWRGDRVSNEQFF
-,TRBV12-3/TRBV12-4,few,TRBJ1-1,TGTGCCAGCAGTTATCCCCTCGGTCGAGGGTCGAACACTGAAGCTTTCTTT,CASSYPLGRGSNTEAFF
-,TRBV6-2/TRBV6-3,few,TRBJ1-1,TGTGCCAGCAGTCGACAGTTCGAAGCTTTCTTT,CASSRQFEAFF
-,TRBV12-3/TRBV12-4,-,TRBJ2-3,TGTGCCAGCAGCCATCGCAGGGCCGTCAGCACAGATACGCAGTATTTT,CASSHRRAVSTDTQYF
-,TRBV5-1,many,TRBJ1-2,TGCGCCAGCAGCGTGGACAGCGGCCCCTATGGCTACACCTTC,CASSVDSGPYGYTF
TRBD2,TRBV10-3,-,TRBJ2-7,TGTGCCATCAGTGATCTAGCGGGGGGGTCCTACGAGCAGTACTTC,CAISDLAGGSYEQYF
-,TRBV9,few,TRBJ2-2,TGTGCCAGCAGCGTAGGGGAAGGGAAGACCGGGGAGCTGTTTTTT,CASSVGEGKTGELFF
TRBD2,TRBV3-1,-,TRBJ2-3,TGTGCCAGCAGCCAAGTGGGCACCGTACGGACTAGCGGGGGCACAGATACGCAGTATTTT,CASSQVGTVRTSGGTDTQYF
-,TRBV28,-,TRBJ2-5,TGTGCCAGCAGCCCCATCTACAGGAAAGAGACCCAGTACTTC,CASSPIYRKETQYF
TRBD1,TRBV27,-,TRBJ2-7,TGTGCCAGCAGTTGGCAGGGGGTCCCCTACGAGCAGTACTTC,CASSWQGVPYEQYF
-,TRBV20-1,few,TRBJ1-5,TGCAGTGCTATAAAAAGTAGCAATCAGCCCCAGCATTTT,CSAIKSSNQPQHF
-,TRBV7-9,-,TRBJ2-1,TGTGCCAGCACTTTAGAGAAAAATGAGCAGTTCTTC,CASTLEKNEQFF
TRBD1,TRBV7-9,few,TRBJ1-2,TGTGCCAGCAGCTGGGACAGGGTACGAGGCTACACCTTC,CASSWDRVRGYTF
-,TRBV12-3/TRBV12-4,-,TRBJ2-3,TGTGCCAGCAGTCCCCGACAGCCAGATACGCAGTATTTT,CASSPRQPDTQYF
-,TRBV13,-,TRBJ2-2,TGTGCCAGCAGCTTAGGAACAGGGTTGTCCACCGGGGAGCTGTTTTTT,CASSLGTGLSTGELFF
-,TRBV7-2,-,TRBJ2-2,TGTGCCAGCAGCATCCTCACCGGGGAGCTGTTTTTT,CASSILTGELFF
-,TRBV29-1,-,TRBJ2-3,TGCAGCGTTGAAGAGCGGACCGGGACACTCACAGATACGCAGTATTTT,CSVEERTGTLTDTQYF
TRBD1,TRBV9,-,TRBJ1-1,TGTGCCAGCAGCGGGGACAGCCACACTGAAGCTTTCTTT,CASSGDSHTEAFF
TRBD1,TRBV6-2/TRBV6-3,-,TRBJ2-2,TGTGCCAGCAGACCACAGGGGGCCCCCGGGGAGCTGTTTTTT,CASRPQGAPGELFF
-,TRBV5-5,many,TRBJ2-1,TGTGCCAGCAGCACGGTCAACCGGATGGGTGAGCAGTTCTTC,CASSTVNRMGEQFF
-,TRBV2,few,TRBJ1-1,TGTGCCAGCAGTGAAAATAGGTACACTGAAGCTTTCTTT,CASSENRYTEAFF
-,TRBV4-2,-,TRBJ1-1,TGTGCCAGCAGCCGGGGGGGGATCGGCACTGAAGCTTTCTTT,CASSRGGIGTEAFF
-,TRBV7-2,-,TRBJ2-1,TGTGCCAGCAGCTTCGTGCTCGCTGGGAGCTCCTACAATGAGCAGTTCTTC,CASSFVLAGSSYNEQFF
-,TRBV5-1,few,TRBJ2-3,TGCGCCAGCAGCTTGGGCGGGCCTATTAGCACAGATACGCAGTATTTT,CASSLGGPISTDTQYF
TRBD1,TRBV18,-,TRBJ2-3,TGTGCCAGCTCACCACCGGGACAGGGGGTTGCAGATACGCAGTATTTT,CASSPPGQGVADTQYF
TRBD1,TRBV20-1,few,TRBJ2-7,TGCAGTGCTAGACACCGGGACAGCTCCTACGAGCAGTACTTC,CSARHRDSSYEQYF
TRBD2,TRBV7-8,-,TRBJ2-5,TGTGCCAGCAGCTCACACCTTAGCGGGGGCCCGGTTGGGACCCAGTACTTC,CASSSHLSGGPVGTQYF
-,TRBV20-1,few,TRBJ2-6,TGCAGTGCTAGAGACACGACCCTTCGCTCTGGGGCCAACGTCCTGACTTTC,CSARDTTLRSGANVLTF
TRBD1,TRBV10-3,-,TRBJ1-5,TGTGCCATCAGTGAGTTGGGACAGGGGGCCGGGCAGCCCCAGCATTTT,CAISELGQGAGQPQHF
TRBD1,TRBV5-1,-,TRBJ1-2,TGCGCCAGCAGCTTGGACCAGGGGGCGCGTGGCTACACCTTC,CASSLDQGARGYTF
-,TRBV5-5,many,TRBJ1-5,TGTGCCAGCAGCTTACGGTGGGAGGGTAGCAATCAGCCCCAGCATTTT,CASSLRWEGSNQPQHF